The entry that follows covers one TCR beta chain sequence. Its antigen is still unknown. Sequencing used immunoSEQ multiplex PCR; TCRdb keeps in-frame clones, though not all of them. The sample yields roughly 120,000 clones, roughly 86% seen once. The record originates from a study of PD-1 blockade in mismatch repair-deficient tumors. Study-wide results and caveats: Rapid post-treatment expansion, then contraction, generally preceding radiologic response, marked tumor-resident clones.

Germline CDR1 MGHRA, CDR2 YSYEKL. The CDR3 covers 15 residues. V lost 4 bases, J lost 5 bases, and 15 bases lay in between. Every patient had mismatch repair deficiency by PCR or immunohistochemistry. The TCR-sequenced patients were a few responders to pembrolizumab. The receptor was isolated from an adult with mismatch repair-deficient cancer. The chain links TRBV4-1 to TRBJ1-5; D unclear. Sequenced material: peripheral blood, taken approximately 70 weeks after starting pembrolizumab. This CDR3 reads CASSRVAGVDQPQHF. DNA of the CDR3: TGCGCCAGCAGCCGGGTCGCGGGTGTGGATCAGCCCCAGCATTTT.